These T cell receptor beta chains were read from a single sample in a study of PD-1 blockade in mismatch repair-deficient tumors. The table came from immunoSEQ multiplex PCR; TCRdb's copy has only in-frame clones and leaves some out. This sample yields roughly 79,000 clones, of which about 82% are seen a single time; around 5.1% belongs to the top ten. The sample consisted of peripheral blood, taken 44 weeks after starting pembrolizumab. These receptors were taken from an adult with mismatch repair-deficient cancer. The CDR3 runs from the conserved cysteine through the conserved F or W. Fields, in order: D gene, clone size, V gene, J gene, CDR3 DNA, CDR3 protein. A D gene is named only where the DNA matches it firmly. Rows may omit the clone size; those that give it use once, few, many or a size class.

D: .
size: .
V: TRBV29-1
J: TRBJ1-5
DNA: TGCAGCGCCACCGGCGTGGGGCTTGGCAATCAGCCCCAGCATTTT
CDR3: CSATGVGLGNQPQHF

D: TRBD1
size: .
V: TRBV9
J: TRBJ2-7
DNA: TGTGCCAGCAGCCCTAGGACAGGGATCTACGAGCAGTACTTC
CDR3: CASSPRTGIYEQYF

D: .
size: .
V: TRBV10-3
J: TRBJ1-1
DNA: TGTGCCACCTCACTCTCGGGGAACACTGAAGCTTTCTTT
CDR3: CATSLSGNTEAFF

D: .
size: .
V: TRBV5-6
J: TRBJ1-1
DNA: TGTGCCAGCAGCTTGTCAAACTGGCGAGGGCACACTGAAGCTTTCTTT
CDR3: CASSLSNWRGHTEAFF

D: TRBD1
size: .
V: TRBV6-1
J: TRBJ1-1
DNA: TGTGCCAGCCTCGGGACAGGCACTGAAGCTTTCTTT
CDR3: CASLGTGTEAFF

D: TRBD1
size: once
V: TRBV7-9
J: TRBJ2-3
DNA: TGTGCCAGCAGCTTGCATCAGGGGGCGCCTGGAGATACGCAGTATTTT
CDR3: CASSLHQGAPGDTQYF

D: .
size: .
V: TRBV11-2
J: TRBJ1-1
DNA: TGTGCCAGCCATACAGGGAACACTGAAGCTTTCTTT
CDR3: CASHTGNTEAFF

D: .
size: .
V: TRBV29-1
J: TRBJ2-5
DNA: TGCAGCGTTGAAAACCGGAAAGAGACCCAGTACTTC
CDR3: CSVENRKETQYF

D: .
size: .
V: TRBV11-2
J: TRBJ2-7
DNA: TGTGCCAGCAGCAACCTGGGGACGGTACCTTACGAGCAGTACTTC
CDR3: CASSNLGTVPYEQYF

D: TRBD1
size: .
V: TRBV10-3
J: TRBJ2-7
DNA: TGTGCCATCAGTACTGGACAGGGTGCCCACGAGCAGTACTTC
CDR3: CAISTGQGAHEQYF

D: TRBD2
size: once
V: TRBV5-1
J: TRBJ2-1
DNA: TGCGCCAGCAGCTTGGGCTTACTAGCGGGAGCCTACAATGAGCAGTTCTTC
CDR3: CASSLGLLAGAYNEQFF

D: TRBD1
size: .
V: TRBV9
J: TRBJ2-7
DNA: TGTGCCAGCAGCGTAGGCTCTCGGGCGGGACAGGGGTATGGCGAGCAGTACTTC
CDR3: CASSVGSRAGQGYGEQYF

D: .
size: .
V: TRBV6-5
J: TRBJ2-5
DNA: TGTGCCAGCCGCGGACTTACTCGAGAGACCCAGTACTTC
CDR3: CASRGLTRETQYF

D: .
size: .
V: TRBV7-8
J: TRBJ2-7
DNA: TGTGCCAGCAGCTTAGCTTCTCAGAGGTACGAGCAGTACTTC
CDR3: CASSLASQRYEQYF

D: .
size: .
V: TRBV4-2
J: TRBJ1-1
DNA: TGTGCCAGCAGCCAAGAAGGTTTCACTGAAGCTTTCTTT
CDR3: CASSQEGFTEAFF

D: TRBD2
size: once
V: TRBV29-1
J: TRBJ2-1
DNA: TGCAGCGTTGACGGCGGGAGGACCAACAATGAGCAGTTCTTC
CDR3: CSVDGGRTNNEQFF

D: .
size: .
V: TRBV7-2
J: TRBJ2-7
DNA: TGTGCCAGCAGCTTAACCGGGACCTCCAAATACGAGCAGTACTTC
CDR3: CASSLTGTSKYEQYF

D: .
size: .
V: TRBV20-1
J: TRBJ2-7
DNA: TGCAGTGCTGGCGACAACTACGAGCAGTACTTC
CDR3: CSAGDNYEQYF

D: .
size: .
V: TRBV15
J: TRBJ2-7
DNA: TGTGCCACCAGCAGCTATAACGAGCAGTACTTC
CDR3: CATSSYNEQYF

D: TRBD1
size: .
V: TRBV19
J: TRBJ1-3
DNA: TGTGCCAGTAGAGAAATTCAGGGGGCGCTTGGAAACACCATATATTTT
CDR3: CASREIQGALGNTIYF

D: TRBD2
size: few
V: TRBV7-8
J: TRBJ2-7
DNA: TGTGCCAGCAGTAGAATCGGGACTAGCGGAGAGGGCGAGCAGTACTTC
CDR3: CASSRIGTSGEGEQYF

D: TRBD1
size: once
V: TRBV6-5
J: TRBJ2-7
DNA: TGTGCCAGCAGTTACATGGGACAGGGGGCGTCCTACGAGCAGTACTTC
CDR3: CASSYMGQGASYEQYF

D: TRBD2
size: few
V: TRBV9
J: TRBJ2-1
DNA: TGTGCCAGCAGCGTAGACCCTAGCGGGAGACGGGGCAATGAGCAGTTCTTC
CDR3: CASSVDPSGRRGNEQFF

D: .
size: .
V: TRBV27
J: TRBJ2-2
DNA: TGTGCCAGCCGAATCGGGTTCTCCGGGGAGCTGTTTTTT
CDR3: CASRIGFSGELFF

D: .
size: .
V: TRBV27
J: TRBJ1-2
DNA: TGTGCCAGCAGGCTTCGCAGCAGCTATGGCTACACCTTC
CDR3: CASRLRSSYGYTF

D: TRBD1
size: .
V: TRBV4-1
J: TRBJ1-2
DNA: TGCGCCAGCAGCTCGGACAGGGGTAGAGGCTACACCTTC
CDR3: CASSSDRGRGYTF

D: .
size: .
V: TRBV19
J: TRBJ2-3
DNA: TGTGCCAGTAGTATAAAGGGAGGTTCAGATACGCAGTATTTT
CDR3: CASSIKGGSDTQYF

D: .
size: .
V: TRBV11-3
J: TRBJ1-3
DNA: TGTGCCAGCAGCCGAAGGGACACTGGAAACACCATATATTTT
CDR3: CASSRRDTGNTIYF

D: .
size: .
V: TRBV19
J: TRBJ2-7
DNA: TGTGCCAGTGGGGGGCGGCGCCCTACGGAGGAGCAGTACTTC
CDR3: CASGGRRPTEEQYF

D: .
size: .
V: TRBV2
J: TRBJ2-5
DNA: TGTGCCAGCAGTTCTACTTCGCAGGGGTGGGAAGAGACCCAGTACTTC
CDR3: CASSSTSQGWEETQYF

D: .
size: .
V: TRBV9
J: TRBJ2-3
DNA: TGTGCCAGCAGCGTAGCTGGGGGAGACACAGATACGCAGTATTTT
CDR3: CASSVAGGDTDTQYF

D: TRBD1
size: .
V: TRBV12-5
J: TRBJ2-4
DNA: TGTGCTAGTGGTTTCGGACAGGGCGACCTTCGGATGGGGAAAAACATTCAGTACTTC
CDR3: CASGFGQGDLRMGKNIQYF

D: .
size: .
V: TRBV7-9
J: TRBJ2-6
DNA: TGTGCCAGCAGCTTAGGAGTGTCTGGGGCCAACGTCCTGACTTTC
CDR3: CASSLGVSGANVLTF

D: .
size: .
V: TRBV5-5
J: TRBJ1-1
DNA: TGTGCCAGCAGCTTTATGGGCAGGTTGAACACTGAAGCTTTCTTT
CDR3: CASSFMGRLNTEAFF

D: .
size: .
V: TRBV29-1
J: TRBJ1-1
DNA: TGCAGCGTTGAAGATGGAGTACAGGCCCTTCACACTGAAGCTTTCTTT
CDR3: CSVEDGVQALHTEAFF

D: .
size: .
V: TRBV19
J: TRBJ2-1
DNA: TGTGCCAGTAGTATAGAGGGGAACTCGGCGGCCTACAATGAGCAGTTCTTC
CDR3: CASSIEGNSAAYNEQFF

D: .
size: .
V: TRBV29-1
J: TRBJ2-2
DNA: TGCAGCGTTGGGGGTCGGGCGGACTCGACCGGGGAGCTGTTTTTT
CDR3: CSVGGRADSTGELFF